The 30 T cell receptor beta chains below were found in one sample sequenced in a study of cytomegalovirus exposure and HLA in healthy donors. The PCR contained 60 Vbeta and 13 Jbeta primers. Sequencing used immunoSEQ multiplex PCR; TCRdb keeps in-frame clones, though not all of them. The sample lists 150,000 to 190,000 clones, around 74% occurring once. The sequencing input was PBMCs. The receptors stem from a man between 18 and 29 years old in good health and CMV-seronegative.

V is TRBV7-9 and J is TRBJ1-1, with D unclear. Trimming took off 2 bases at V and 4 bases at J, with 14 bases between the two ends. Germline-derived CDR1 and CDR2 are SEHNR and FQNEAQ (reference sequence). The CDR3 contains 15 residues. The CDR3 nucleotides are TGTGCCAGCAGCTTACCCTGGAGTCGGGTCACTGAAGCTTTCTTT. It encodes CASSLPWSRVTEAFF.

This clone was observed a few times. This chain connects TRBV5-1 to TRBJ2-3; D is perhaps TRBD2 (6 bases). The CDR3 totals 14 residues. Trimming stripped 4 bases from V and 6 bases from J, with 15 bases between. Germline lookup yields CDR1 SGHRS and CDR2 YFSETQ. This CDR3 is CASSLQTSADTQYF. The DNA for the CDR3 is TGCGCCAGCAGCCTCCAGACTAGTGCGGATACGCAGTATTTT.

The V gene is TRBV19, the J gene TRBJ1-3; no clear D gene. CDR3 length: 16 amino acids. Trimming left V 4 bases short and J 0 bases short, with 13 bases between. From germline, CDR1 is LNHDA and CDR2 SQIVND (reference sequence). DNA for the CDR3: TGTGCCAGTAGTAAAAAGGCAGGCGTCTCTGGAAACACCATATATTTT. This sequence encodes CASSKKAGVSGNTIYF.

The V call is TRBV9, the J call TRBJ2-1, with 15 bases aligning to TRBD2. The germline gives CDR1 SGDLS, CDR2 YYNGEE. Germline trimming cut 0 bases from V and 9 bases from J; bases unmatched to any gene: 7. The CDR3 consists of 17 residues. CDR3 nucleotide sequence: TGTGCCAGCAGCGTAGCCTCCGGGACTAGCGGGAGGTCTGAGCAGTTCTTC. Translating gives CASSVASGTSGRSEQFF.

Here the CDR3 reads CASSSRSSNQPQHF. In DNA form, the CDR3 reads TGTGCCAGCAGCTCGCGGAGTAGCAATCAGCCCCAGCATTTT. The chain couples TRBV5-6 to TRBJ1-5; D is undetermined. The CDR3 loop spans 14 amino acids. In germline, CDR1 is SGHDT, CDR2 YYEEEE. V gave up 3 bases and J gave up 0 bases, with 7 bases separating them.

The V call is TRBV4-1, the J call TRBJ2-3; 11 bases are shared with TRBD2. The CDR3 totals 17 residues. In germline, CDR1 is MGHRA, CDR2 YSYEKL. V lost 2 bases, J lost 4 bases, and 8 bases stayed unmatched. Written as DNA, the CDR3 is TGCGCCAGCAGCCAAAGAACTAGCGGGAGCAGCGCAGATACGCAGTATTTT. As protein: CASSQRTSGSSADTQYF.

The chain recombines TRBV4-3 with TRBJ2-1, with TRBD2 matching 7 bases. Germline loops: CDR1 LGHNA, CDR2 YSLEER. The CDR3 extends over 16 amino acids. V was clipped by 0 bases and J by 6 bases; unmatched bases: 8. This CDR3 is CASSQETGGGGNEQFF. CDR3 nucleotide sequence: TGCGCCAGCAGCCAAGAGACGGGAGGTGGTGGCAATGAGCAGTTCTTC.

The gene calls are TRBV28 and TRBJ2-7; TRBD1 is a possible D gene (8 bases). The germline V and J ends were trimmed by 6 bases and 3 bases, with 15 bases remaining between them. Per the germline V gene, CDR1 is MDHEN and CDR2 is SYDVKM. The CDR3 is 14 residues long. The CDR3 sequence: CASRETGGGYEQYF. DNA for the CDR3: TGTGCCAGCAGGGAAACAGGGGGGGGCTACGAGCAGTACTTC.

The V gene is TRBV10-3, the J gene TRBJ1-3; D perhaps matches TRBD1 (6 bases). CDR3 length: 14 residues. Germline V gives CDR1 ENHRY, CDR2 SYGVKD. With 10 bases removed from V and 3 bases from J, the gap between germline ends came to 16 bases. The CDR3 bases are TGTGCCACCGGGAAAGGGGGAAGTGGAAACACCATATATTTT. Its translation: CATGKGGSGNTIYF.

The chain carries TRBV5-1 and TRBJ2-3; TRBD2 matches 7 bases. Looked up from germline, CDR1 is SGHRS and CDR2 is YFSETQ. The length of the CDR3 is 19 residues. With 3 bases clipped from V and 0 bases from J, the junction kept 16 bases outside the gene matches. The CDR3 loop reads CASSSSLAPISSSTDTQYF. CDR3 coding DNA: TGCGCCAGCAGCTCTTCACTAGCGCCGATATCTTCTAGCACAGATACGCAGTATTTT.

The chain recombines TRBV7-2 with TRBJ1-1; 10 nucleotides line up with TRBD1. V lost 11 bases to trimming and J lost 10 bases; unmatched junction nucleotides: 13. The CDR3 loop spans 13 amino acids. Looked up from germline, CDR1 is SGHTA and CDR2 is FQGNSA. CDR3 in amino acids: CAGRPQGDRGAFF. In nucleotides, the CDR3 is TGTGCCGGCCGCCCCCAAGGGGACAGGGGAGCTTTCTTT.

V and J are TRBV27 and TRBJ1-1; no definite D call. This CDR3 spans 13 amino acids. Germline V CDR1 and CDR2: MNHEY, SMNVEV (reference sequence). Deletions cut 6 bases from V and 3 bases from J, with 11 bases between. CDR3 protein: CASSLRRDTEAFF. The CDR3 coding sequence is TGTGCCAGCAGCCTTCGGCGGGACACTGAAGCTTTCTTT.

The chain recombines TRBV28 with TRBJ1-5; D gene uncertain. Germline values: CDR1 MDHEN, CDR2 SYDVKM. The V end lost 8 bases, the J end lost 2 bases, and 16 bases lay between the germline ends. This CDR3 region has 15 residues. CDR3 nucleotides: TGTGCCAGCGGAGGGCAGGTGAGGGGCAATCAGCCCCAGCATTTT. This sequence encodes CASGGQVRGNQPQHF.

This clone was counted between two and nine times. The V and J genes are TRBV4-1 and TRBJ2-7; tentative D call: TRBD1 (6 bases). V was cut by 0 bases and J by 9 bases, with 15 bases left in between. The germline gives CDR1 MGHRA, CDR2 YSYEKL. The CDR3 spans 14 residues. The CDR3 is CASSQETTGHPQYF. The CDR3 nucleotides read TGCGCCAGCAGCCAAGAGACAACGGGACACCCGCAGTACTTC.

V gene TRBV6-6 combines with J gene TRBJ1-1, with D possibly TRBD1 on 5 matching bases. The CDR3 is 12 residues long. Germline CDR1 MNHNY, CDR2 SVGAGI (reference sequence). Trimming removed 7 bases at V and 4 bases at J, with 10 bases between. CDR3 sequence reads: CASMGPTTEAFF. CDR3 coding DNA: TGTGCCAGCATGGGGCCGACCACTGAAGCTTTCTTT.

This chain uses TRBV5-1 with TRBJ2-2; TRBD2 agrees at 8 bases. CDR3 length: 14 residues. V lost 4 bases, J lost 3 bases, and 2 bases stayed unmatched. Germline V CDR1 and CDR2: SGHRS, YFSETQ. The CDR3 loop reads CASSQLADTGELFF. The CDR3 DNA reads TGCGCCAGCAGCCAACTAGCGGACACCGGGGAGCTGTTTTTT. The full variable domain, rest sourced from reference TRBV5-1 and TRBJ2-2, is KAGVTQTPRYLIKTRGQQVTLSCSPISGHRSVSWYQQTPGQGLQFLFEYFSETQRNKGNFPGRFSGRQFSNSRSEMNVSTLELGDSALYLCASSQLADTGELFFGEGSRLTVL.

The J gene is TRBJ2-7, the V gene TRBV4-1, with 9 bases identical to TRBD2. V lost 4 bases, J lost 0 bases, and 10 bases stayed unmatched. Germline CDR1 reads MGHRA; CDR2 reads YSYEKL. The CDR3 contains 17 residues. CDR3 region: CASSLLGLAGTSYEQYF. The CDR3 nucleotides are TGCGCCAGCAGCCTCCTTGGCCTAGCGGGGACCTCCTACGAGCAGTACTTC.

V gene TRBV6-5 combines with J gene TRBJ2-4; D not resolved. CDR1 is MNHEY, CDR2 SVGAGI, per germline. Trimming took 0 bases from V and 0 from J, leaving 9 bases between them. The CDR3 runs to 16 residues. The CDR3 DNA is TGTGCCAGCAGTTACTCTGTGGGCTTAGCCAAAAACATTCAGTACTTC. Translated: CASSYSVGLAKNIQYF.

This chain links TRBV5-1 with TRBJ2-4; D may be TRBD2 (5 bases). The CDR3 has 14 amino acids. V dropped 8 bases and J dropped 3 bases, with 15 bases sitting between them. Per germline, CDR1 SGHRS and CDR2 YFSETQ. CDR3 in amino acids: CASSRDLLKNIQYF. Written as DNA, the CDR3 is TGCGCCAGTTCCCGGGATCTCCTCAAAAACATTCAGTACTTC.

This clone showed up just a few times. The V call is TRBV27, the J call TRBJ2-7; 8 bases fit TRBD1. The V gene end was trimmed by 5 bases and the J gene end by 0 bases; junction bases not matched to a gene: 6. Germline V gene data show CDR1 as MNHEY and CDR2 as SMNVEV (reference sequence). CDR3 length: 15 amino acids. CDR3 residues: CASSRTGTGSYEQYF. The CDR3 nucleotides read TGTGCCAGCAGTCGAACCGGGACAGGCTCCTACGAGCAGTACTTC.

This clone was counted a single time. This chain uses TRBV6-5 with TRBJ2-7, with 9 nucleotides matching TRBD2. J was trimmed by 3 bases and V by 0 bases; bases with no gene match: 3. This CDR3 region has 15 residues. The germline gives CDR1 MNHEY, CDR2 SVGAGI. CDR3: CASSYSLAGSYEQYF. The CDR3 DNA sequence: TGTGCCAGCAGTTACTCGCTAGCGGGAAGCTACGAGCAGTACTTC.

This clone was counted a few times. J is TRBJ2-7 and V is TRBV28, with a tentative D call TRBD1 (6 bases). Trimming cost V 7 bases and J 2 bases, with 15 bases left between them. Germline V CDR1 and CDR2: MDHEN, SYDVKM. The CDR3 sequence is 14 residues long. CDR3 loop: CASNFAGTPYEQYF. DNA for the CDR3: TGTGCCAGCAACTTCGCCGGGACACCCTACGAGCAGTACTTC.

There are a few counts of this clone. The V call is TRBV2, the J call TRBJ2-5; 11 bases are shared with TRBD2. Germline loops: CDR1 SNHLY, CDR2 FYNNEI. Trimming took 7 bases from V and 5 from J; bases not matched to a gene: 6. The CDR3 is 14 residues long. DNA of the CDR3: TGTGCCAGCACAGAACTAGCGGGAGCCGAGACCCAGTACTTC. The encoded protein is CASTELAGAETQYF.

CDR3 coding DNA: TGTGCCAGCAGCGCTGGGGCCAACGTCCTGACTTTC. It specifies CASSAGANVLTF. The gene calls are TRBV27 and TRBJ2-6, with D uncertain. V lost 6 bases, J lost 2 bases, and 2 bases lay in between. Germline CDR1 reads MNHEY; CDR2 reads SMNVEV (reference sequence). This CDR3 contains 12 residues.

This chain connects TRBV5-4 to TRBJ2-2; 8 nucleotides match TRBD1. Germline V CDR1 and CDR2: SGHNT, YYREEE (reference sequence). J gave up 7 bases and V 7 bases, and 9 bases lay outside the gene matches. This CDR3 is 14 amino acids long. The CDR3 spells CASSGTGGSGELFF. The CDR3 DNA reads as TGTGCCAGCTCCGGGACAGGAGGGAGCGGGGAGCTGTTTTTT.

This clone was recorded only once. This sequence joins TRBV4-3 and TRBJ2-6, with TRBD2 identical over 7 bases. The germline V gene encodes CDR1 LGHNA and CDR2 YSLEER. This CDR3 region has 17 residues. V trimming: 4 bases; J trimming: 0 bases; junction bases outside the gene matches: 6. The CDR3 nucleotides read TGCGCCAGCAGCCCAAGCGGGGTTGTCTCTGGGGCCAACGTCCTGACTTTC. This codes for CASSPSGVVSGANVLTF.

V usage is TRBV27 and J usage is TRBJ2-1; the match to TRBD2 covers 8 bases. This CDR3 has 15 residues. CDR1 is MNHEY and CDR2 is SMNVEV in the germline V gene (reference sequence). The trim removed 2 bases at V and 6 bases at J, leaving 6 bases unmatched. CDR3 protein: CASSLMGAGGNEQFF. CDR3 nucleotides: TGTGCCAGCAGTTTAATGGGGGCGGGAGGCAATGAGCAGTTCTTC.

This clone was recorded only once. This sequence joins TRBV7-9 and TRBJ2-7, with TRBD2 matching 7 bases. This CDR3 has 15 residues. The junction had 13 bases not matched to a gene; V was cut back by 5 bases and J by 6 bases. Germline values: CDR1 SEHNR, CDR2 FQNEAQ (reference sequence). CDR3 loop: CASSPRGSSLREQYF. The CDR3 DNA reads as TGTGCCAGCAGCCCGCGGGGGTCTAGCCTGCGCGAGCAGTACTTC.

The chain uses TRBV27 and TRBJ2-3; 12 nucleotides line up with TRBD2. V was clipped by 7 bases and J by 6 bases; unmatched bases: 8. The CDR3 has 15 amino acids. Germline V gene lookup returns CDR1 MNHEY and CDR2 SMNVEV (reference sequence). Here the CDR3 DNA reads TGTGCCAGCACCGGACTAGCGGGGCCTAGGGATACGCAGTATTTT. Translated: CASTGLAGPRDTQYF.

This chain joins TRBV27 and TRBJ1-1; D ambiguous. V shed 6 bases and J shed 5 bases, with 13 bases lying between them. This CDR3 comprises 13 residues. Germline CDR1 MNHEY, CDR2 SMNVEV (reference sequence). CDR3 DNA sequence: TGTGCCAGCAGGTGGAACCGGGGAACTGAAGCTTTCTTT. Translated, it gives CASRWNRGTEAFF.